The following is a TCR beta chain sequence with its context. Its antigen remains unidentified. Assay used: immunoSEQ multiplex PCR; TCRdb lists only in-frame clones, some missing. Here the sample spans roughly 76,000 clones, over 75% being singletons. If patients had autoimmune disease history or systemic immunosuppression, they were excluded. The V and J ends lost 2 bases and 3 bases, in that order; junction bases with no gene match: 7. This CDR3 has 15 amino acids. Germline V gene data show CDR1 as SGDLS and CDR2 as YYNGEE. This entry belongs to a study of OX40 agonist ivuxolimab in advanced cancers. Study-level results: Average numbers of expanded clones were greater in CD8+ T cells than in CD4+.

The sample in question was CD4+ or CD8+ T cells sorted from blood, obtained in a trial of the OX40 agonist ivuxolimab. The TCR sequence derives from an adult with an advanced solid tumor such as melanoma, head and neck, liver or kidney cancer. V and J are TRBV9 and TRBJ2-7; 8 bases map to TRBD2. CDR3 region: CASSVAAGGIYEQYF. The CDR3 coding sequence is TGTGCCAGCAGCGTCGCCGCGGGAGGAATCTACGAGCAGTACTTC.